The 12 T cell receptor beta chains in this list originate from one sample, sequenced in a study of shared clonotypes between healthy human individuals. Profiled with immunoSEQ multiplex PCR; TCRdb holds only in-frame clones, not every one. Of around 100,000 clones in the sample, about 66% were seen once. The specimen was memory CD8+ T cells sorted from blood. Subset indicated: CD45RO+ cells pooled with CCR7-negative TemRA cells. These receptors originate from a woman aged 25 to 39 in good health.

V is TRBV1 and J is TRBJ2-5. TRBV1 is a documented pseudogene. The CDR3 totals 20 residues. CDR3 residues: CTSSRDTMGPNPSLAETQYF. The CDR3 DNA is TGCACCAGCAGCCGAGACACGATGGGACCAAACCCGTCCCTGGCGGAGACCCAGTACTTC.

This sequence joins TRBV27 and TRBJ2-7; a possible D gene is TRBD1 (6 bases). This CDR3 spans 13 amino acids. CDR1 and CDR2 from the germline V gene are MNHEY and SMNVEV (reference sequence). Trimming stripped 7 bases from V and 1 base from J, with 11 bases between. The CDR3: CASTRGKSYEQYF. Written as DNA, the CDR3 is TGTGCCAGCACGAGGGGGAAGTCCTACGAGCAGTACTTC.

There are a few counts of this clone. V gene TRBV10-1 combines with J gene TRBJ2-7; 7 bases are a match to TRBD2. CDR1 WNHNN and CDR2 SYGVQD come from the germline V gene (reference sequence). After removal of 1 base from V and 2 bases from J, the junction contained 14 bases not matched to a gene. The CDR3 has 18 residues. CDR3 DNA: TGCGCCAGCAGTGAGTACGGCGGGGTAGCGGGCCCTACCTACGAGCAGTACTTC. This gives the protein CASSEYGGVAGPTYEQYF.

This clone has just a few counts. The genes are TRBV18 and TRBJ1-2; D is undetermined. V gave up 0 bases and J gave up 8 bases, with 10 bases separating them. The germline V gene encodes CDR1 KGHSH and CDR2 LQKENI. This CDR3 spans 13 amino acids. The CDR3 spells CASSPPHGNGYTF. The CDR3 bases are TGTGCCAGCTCACCACCTCACGGGAACGGCTACACCTTC.

The chain links TRBV15 to TRBJ2-7; unclear D gene. The CDR3 is 13 amino acids. Germline CDR1 reads LNHNV; CDR2 reads YYDKDF (reference sequence). V lost 5 bases and J lost 0, with 8 bases in between. The CDR3 coding sequence is TGTGCCACCAGCTCCAGCAGCTCCTACGAGCAGTACTTC. This sequence encodes CATSSSSSYEQYF.

J is TRBJ2-5 and V is TRBV4-2; no clear D gene. Germline CDR1 and CDR2: LGHNA and YNFKEQ. CDR3 length: 14 residues. The V gene lost 0 bases and the J gene lost 3 bases, with 8 bases spanning the gap. The CDR3 region is CASSQERREETQYF. The DNA of the CDR3 is TGTGCCAGCAGCCAAGAGCGACGGGAAGAGACCCAGTACTTC.

The gene calls are TRBV4-3 and TRBJ2-1; D is uncertain. CDR3 size: 11 residues. V gave up 0 bases and J gave up 16 bases, with 10 bases separating them. Germline V gene data show CDR1 as LGHNA and CDR2 as YSLEER. The CDR3 is CASSQEGPPFF. As DNA, the CDR3 is TGCGCCAGCAGCCAAGAAGGGCCCCCTTTCTTC.

A single count supports this clone. The chain combines TRBV19 with TRBJ2-7; 8 positions agree with TRBD1. CDR3 length: 12 residues. The trim removed 9 bases at V and 3 bases at J, leaving 4 bases unmatched. Germline V lookup: CDR1 LNHDA, CDR2 SQIVND (reference sequence). CDR3 in amino acids: CARRQGRYEQYF. The CDR3 DNA reads as TGTGCCAGAAGACAGGGGCGCTACGAGCAGTACTTC.

The V and J genes are TRBV28 and TRBJ2-7; possibly TRBD1 or TRBD2 for D (6 bases each). Germline values: CDR1 MDHEN, CDR2 SYDVKM. Between the trimmed V and J ends, which lost 3 bases and 0 bases, there was a span of 9 bases. The CDR3 length is 14 residues. Here the CDR3 reads CASSLGGLSYEQYF. DNA of the CDR3: TGTGCCAGCAGTTTGGGGGGCCTCTCCTACGAGCAGTACTTC.

This clone has ten or more counts. J is TRBJ2-6 and V is TRBV28; TRBD1 agrees at 10 bases. Germline values: CDR1 MDHEN, CDR2 SYDVKM. V was pared by 5 bases and J by 4 bases, with 11 bases of the junction left unmatched. This CDR3 region has 18 residues. The CDR3 DNA reads TGTGCCAGCAGTGACCGGGACAGGGGATATGCAGGGGCCAACGTCCTGACTTTC. This gives the protein CASSDRDRGYAGANVLTF.

V usage is TRBV15 and J usage is TRBJ1-2; D not resolved. The V end was cut by 1 base, the J end by 6 bases, with 9 bases between. CDR3 length equals 13 residues. The germline CDR1 and CDR2 sequences are LNHNV and YYDKDF (reference sequence). The CDR3 DNA reads as TGTGCCACCAGCAGAGTGGGTCCGCATGGCTACACCTTC. Translating it yields CATSRVGPHGYTF.

Points on this clone: The junction departs from the called germline gene at one end, perhaps through a read error. The chain has TRBV11-2 and TRBJ2-3; 11 bases match TRBD2. CDR3 length: 17 residues. Per germline, CDR1 SGHAT and CDR2 FQNNGV. DNA of the CDR3: TGTGCCAGCACCTTAGCGGGAGGGTGGGGTAGGACAGATACGCAGTATTTT. Protein product: CASTLAGGWGRTDTQYF.